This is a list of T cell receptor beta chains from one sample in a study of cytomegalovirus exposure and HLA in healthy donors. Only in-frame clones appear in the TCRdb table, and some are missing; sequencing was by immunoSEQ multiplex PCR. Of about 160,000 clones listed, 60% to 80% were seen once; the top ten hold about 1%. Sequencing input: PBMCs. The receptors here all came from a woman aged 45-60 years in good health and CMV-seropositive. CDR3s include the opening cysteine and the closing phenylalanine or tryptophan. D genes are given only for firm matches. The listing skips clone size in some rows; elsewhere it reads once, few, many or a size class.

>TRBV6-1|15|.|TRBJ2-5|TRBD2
TGTGCCAGCAGTGACGTGGCGGGAGGGTTAGAGACCCAGTACTTC
CASSDVAGGLETQYF
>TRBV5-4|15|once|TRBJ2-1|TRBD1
TGTGCCAGCAGCCATCCGGGACAGGGGTACAATGAGCAGTTCTTC
CASSHPGQGYNEQFF
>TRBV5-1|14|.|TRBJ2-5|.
TGCGCCAGCAGCCCGGGACACCTCCAAGAGACCCAGTACTTC
CASSPGHLQETQYF
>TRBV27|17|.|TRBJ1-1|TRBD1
TGTGCCAGCAGTTTTGTTCGACAGGGTGGGACGAACACTGAAGCTTTCTTT
CASSFVRQGGTNTEAFF
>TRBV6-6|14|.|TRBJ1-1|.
TGTGCCAGCAGTTACTCTGGGAGGAACACTGAAGCTTTCTTT
CASSYSGRNTEAFF
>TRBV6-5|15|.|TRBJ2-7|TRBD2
TGTGCCAGCAGAAGATTAGGGGAGGGAGGGTACGAGCAGTACTTC
CASRRLGEGGYEQYF
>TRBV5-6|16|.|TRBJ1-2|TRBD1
TGTGCCAGCAGCTTCGGGACAGGGAACACCCGCTATGGCTACACCTTC
CASSFGTGNTRYGYTF
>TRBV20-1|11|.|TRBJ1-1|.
TGCAGTGGACGGGGGAACACTGAAGCTTTCTTT
CSGRGNTEAFF
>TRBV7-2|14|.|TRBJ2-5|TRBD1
TGTGCCAGCACCAAGGGACAGGGACAAGAGACCCAGTACTTC
CASTKGQGQETQYF
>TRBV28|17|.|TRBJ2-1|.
TGTGCCAGCAGTTTTAGACTCGGAACCTCTTCCTACAATGAGCAGTTCTTC
CASSFRLGTSSYNEQFF
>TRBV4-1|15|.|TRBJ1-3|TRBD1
TGCGCCAGCAGCCTCAGACAGGGCTCTGGAAACACCATATATTTT
CASSLRQGSGNTIYF
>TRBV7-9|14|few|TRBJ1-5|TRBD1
TGTGCCAGCAGCACGGGACAGGGTAATCAGCCCCAGCATTTT
CASSTGQGNQPQHF
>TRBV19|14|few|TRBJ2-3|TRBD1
TGTGCCAGTACCCAGGACAGGGACACAGATACGCAGTATTTT
CASTQDRDTDTQYF
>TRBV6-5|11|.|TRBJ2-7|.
TGTGCCAGCAGTTATCTCTACGAGCAGTACTTC
CASSYLYEQYF
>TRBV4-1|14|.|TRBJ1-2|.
TGCGCCAGCAGCCAAGATGCAGGATACTATGGCTACACCTTC
CASSQDAGYYGYTF
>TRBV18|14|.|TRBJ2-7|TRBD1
TGTGCCAGCTCCCAGTTGCAGGGGGTCTACGAGCAGTACTTC
CASSQLQGVYEQYF
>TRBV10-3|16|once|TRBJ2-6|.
TGTGCCATCAAAAGCGGGCAGTCCTCTGGGGCCAACGTCCTGACTTTC
CAIKSGQSSGANVLTF
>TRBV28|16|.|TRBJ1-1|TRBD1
TGTGCCACCGCAGGGGGCGAGCTTGGCGGAGACACTGAAGCTTTCTTT
CATAGGELGGDTEAFF
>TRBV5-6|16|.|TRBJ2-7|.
TGTGCCAGCAGCTTGTCGTTAGGGGGAACCAAATACGAGCAGTACTTC
CASSLSLGGTKYEQYF
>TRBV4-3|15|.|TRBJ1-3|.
TGCGCCAGCAGCCAAGATATTCTCTCTGGAAACACCATATATTTT
CASSQDILSGNTIYF
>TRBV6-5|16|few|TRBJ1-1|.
TGTGCCAGCAGTTACTCGATATCGAGGGTTGGCACTGAAGCTTTCTTT
CASSYSISRVGTEAFF
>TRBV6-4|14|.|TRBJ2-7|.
TGTGCCAGCAGGGTGACACCCCCGGGATACGAGCAGTACTTC
CASRVTPPGYEQYF
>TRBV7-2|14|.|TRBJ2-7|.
TGTGCCAGCAGCTTAGCGATGCAGTCGTACGAGCAGTACTTC
CASSLAMQSYEQYF
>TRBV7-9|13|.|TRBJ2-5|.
TGTGCCAGCAGCTTATTAGCCGGAGAGACCCAGTACTTC
CASSLLAGETQYF
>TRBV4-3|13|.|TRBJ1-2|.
TGCGCCAGCAGCCAAGATCGGGGGTATGGCTACACCTTC
CASSQDRGYGYTF
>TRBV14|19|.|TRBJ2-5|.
TGTGCCAGCAGCCACGATCTCTTCGAGGACTGGTACCGCGGGGAGACCCAGTACTTC
CASSHDLFEDWYRGETQYF
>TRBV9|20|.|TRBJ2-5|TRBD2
TGTGCCAGCAGCGGTGGGGTAGGGCTAGCGGGGGCCAGGGTAAAAAAGACCCAGTACTTC
CASSGGVGLAGARVKKTQYF
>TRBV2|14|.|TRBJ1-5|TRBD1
TGTGCCAGCAGTACGGGACAGGGGACTCAGCCCCAGCATTTT
CASSTGQGTQPQHF
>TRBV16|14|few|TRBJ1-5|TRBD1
TGTGCCAGCAGCCAAGGACAGGGAAGGCAGCCCCAGCATTTT
CASSQGQGRQPQHF
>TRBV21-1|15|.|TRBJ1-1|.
TGTGCCAGCAGCACGCAGGGACAGAGACTTTATGAAGCTTTCTTT
CASSTQGQRLYEAFF
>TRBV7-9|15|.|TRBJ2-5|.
TGTGCCAGCAGCTTATTCATCAGGAAAGAAGAGACCCAGTACTTC
CASSLFIRKEETQYF
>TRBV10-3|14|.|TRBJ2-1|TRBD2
TGTGCCATCAGTGGGCTAGCGGGAGACAATGAGCAGTTCTTC
CAISGLAGDNEQFF
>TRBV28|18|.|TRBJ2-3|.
TGTGCCAGCAGTTTAGTAACTTTGGGTAGGGGTCAGGGAGATACGCAGTATTTT
CASSLVTLGRGQGDTQYF
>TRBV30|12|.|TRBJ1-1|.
TGTGCCTGGAAGGATGTTGGGGGGAGGGCTTTCTTT
CAWKDVGGRAFF
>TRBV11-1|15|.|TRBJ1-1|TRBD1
TGTGCCAGCAGCTTATTGTCAGGGGGAGGCACTGAAGCTTTCTTT
CASSLLSGGGTEAFF
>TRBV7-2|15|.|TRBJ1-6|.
TGTGCCAGCAGCCTTCACGACTGGGAGGGGTCACCCCTCCACTTT
CASSLHDWEGSPLHF
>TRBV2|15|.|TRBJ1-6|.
TGTGCCAGCGACAAGGGGCGCAGGGATGGTTCACCCCTCCACTTT
CASDKGRRDGSPLHF
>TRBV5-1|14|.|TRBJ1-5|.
TGCGCCAGCAGCTTGGACTCGGCGGCTCAGCCCCAGCATTTT
CASSLDSAAQPQHF
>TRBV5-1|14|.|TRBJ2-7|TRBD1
TGCGCCAGCAGCCTAACGGGACAGGGCTACGAGCAGTACTTC
CASSLTGQGYEQYF
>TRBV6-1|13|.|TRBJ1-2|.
TGTGCCAGCAGTACACAGGGTTTGGATGGCTACACCTTC
CASSTQGLDGYTF
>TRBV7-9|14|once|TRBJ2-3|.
TGTGCCAGCAGCTTAAGCAGCGCGGCAGATACGCAGTATTTT
CASSLSSAADTQYF
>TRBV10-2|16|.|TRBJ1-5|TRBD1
TGCGCCAGCAGACCGGGACAGGGGGCTTCTAATCAGCCCCAGCATTTT
CASRPGQGASNQPQHF
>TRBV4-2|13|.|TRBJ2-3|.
TGTGCCAGCAGCCAAGGAAAGGAGCGTACGCAGTATTTT
CASSQGKERTQYF
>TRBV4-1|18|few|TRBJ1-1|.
TGCGCCAGCAGCCAAACGGTTCTCCGCGGGGGGAGGAACACTGAAGCTTTCTTT
CASSQTVLRGGRNTEAFF
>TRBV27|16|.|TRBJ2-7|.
TGTGCCAGCAACCCCCGGGGGCGGGGGTACTCCTACGAGCAGTACTTC
CASNPRGRGYSYEQYF
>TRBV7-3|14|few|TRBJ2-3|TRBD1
TGTGCCAGCAGCTTTGGGACAGCTCGGGATACGCAGTATTTT
CASSFGTARDTQYF
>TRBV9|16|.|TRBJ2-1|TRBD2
TGTGCCAGCAGCGTGTCGGGAGCGGGGGTTTACAATGAGCAGTTCTTC
CASSVSGAGVYNEQFF
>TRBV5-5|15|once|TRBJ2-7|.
TGTGCCAGCAGCGTTGATCAGGGGAGCTTCTACGAGCAGTACTTC
CASSVDQGSFYEQYF